A single sample is the source of the 10 T cell receptor beta chains below, sequenced in a study of cytomegalovirus exposure and HLA in healthy donors. Clones were read by immunoSEQ multiplex PCR, and TCRdb kept only the in-frame ones, dropping some. The sample carries roughly 60,000 clones, about 96% recorded once. The specimen sequenced was PBMCs. The receptor source for this set is a woman between 18 and 29 years old in good health and CMV-seronegative.

The chain joins TRBV19 to TRBJ2-3; D possibly corresponds to TRBD2 (7 bases). The CDR3 sequence is 14 residues long. Deletions cut 7 bases from V and 4 bases from J, with 15 bases between. CDR1 and CDR2 (germline): LNHDA, SQIVND (reference sequence). The chain's CDR3 is CASKVGGGADTQYF. The CDR3 DNA is TGTGCCAGTAAGGTTGGGGGGGGCGCAGATACGCAGTATTTT. The full variable domain, with the rest looked up from reference TRBV19 and TRBJ2-3, is DGGITQSPKYLFRKEGQNVTLSCEQNLNHDAMYWYRQDPGQGLRLIYYSQIVNDFQKGDIAEGYSVSREKKESFPLTVTSAQKNPTAFYLCASKVGGGADTQYFGPGTRLTVL.

This sequence joins TRBV5-8 and TRBJ1-1, with D possibly matching TRBD1 (6 bases). CDR3 size: 15 residues. The ends were cut back, 4 bases at V and 3 bases at J, with 16 bases in the middle. Per the germline V gene, CDR1 is SGHTS and CDR2 is YDEGEE. This chain's CDR3 is CASSPGHNAHTEAFF. Written as DNA, the CDR3 is TGTGCCAGCAGCCCGGGACACAATGCCCACACTGAAGCTTTCTTT.

The V call is TRBV7-2, the J call TRBJ2-5, with D unresolved. The V end lost 5 bases, the J end lost 2 bases, and 12 bases lay between the germline ends. Germline V gene lookup returns CDR1 SGHTA and CDR2 FQGNSA. The CDR3 is 14 residues long. The CDR3 sequence: CASSPSREQETQYF. For the CDR3, the DNA is TGTGCCAGCAGCCCCTCAAGAGAGCAAGAGACCCAGTACTTC.

This sequence joins TRBV5-8 and TRBJ2-1, with a weak D call TRBD2 (7 bases). This CDR3 contains 15 residues. Germline V gene data show CDR1 as SGHTS and CDR2 as YDEGEE. V shed 4 bases and J shed 8 bases, with 19 bases lying between them. Here the CDR3 reads CASSPGRGRLDEQFF. The CDR3, as DNA: TGTGCCAGCAGCCCCGGGCGGGGGCGCCTCGATGAGCAGTTCTTC. Full variable domain (missing parts from reference TRBV5-8 and TRBJ2-1): EAGVTQSPTHLIKTRGQQATLRCSPISGHTSVYWYQQALGLGLQFLLWYDEGEERNRGNFPPRFSGRQFPNYSSELNVNALELEDSALYLCASSPGRGRLDEQFFGPGTRLTVL.

V gene TRBV7-9 combines with J gene TRBJ2-7; D gene unclear. V was trimmed by 5 bases and J by 2 bases, leaving 19 bases between them. The V gene's germline CDR1 is SEHNR and CDR2 FQNEAQ (reference sequence). The CDR3 is 16 amino acids. CDR3 region: CASSHPRLPTPYEQYF. DNA for the CDR3: TGTGCCAGCAGCCACCCCCGACTCCCAACGCCCTACGAGCAGTACTTC.

The rearrangement uses TRBV29-1 and TRBJ2-1, with 13 nucleotides matching TRBD2. Germline trimming cut 2 bases from V and 4 bases from J; bases unmatched to any gene: 29. CDR3 length equals 24 residues. Germline V gene data show CDR1 as SQVTM and CDR2 as ANQGSEA. The chain's CDR3 is CSVESMSGARCQGLAGSWYNEQFF. As DNA, the CDR3 is TGCAGCGTTGAATCGATGTCAGGGGCCCGCTGCCAGGGACTAGCGGGGTCGTGGTACAATGAGCAGTTCTTC.

The rearrangement links TRBV11-3 to TRBJ1-1; D is possibly TRBD1 (6 bases). The CDR3 length is 13 residues. Germline CDR1 is SGHNT and CDR2 is YENEEA. Trimming cost V 0 bases and J 7 bases, with 9 bases left between them. The CDR3 coding sequence is TGTGCCAGCAGCTTAGATAGGGGGGGTGAAGCTTTCTTT. It translates to CASSLDRGGEAFF.

CDR3 coding DNA: TGCGCCAGCAGCCCGGACAGGAGTCCATACGAGCAGTACTTC. Residues: CASSPDRSPYEQYF. The chain has TRBV5-1 and TRBJ2-7, with TRBD1 identical over 7 bases. V shed 4 bases and J 4 bases; nucleotides not matched to a gene: 8. This CDR3 region has 14 residues. CDR1 is SGHRS and CDR2 is YFSETQ in the germline V gene. The complete variable domain, with remaining parts taken from reference TRBV5-1 and TRBJ2-7, reads KAGVTQTPRYLIKTRGQQVTLSCSPISGHRSVSWYQQTPGQGLQFLFEYFSETQRNKGNFPGRFSGRQFSNSRSEMNVSTLELGDSALYLCASSPDRSPYEQYFGPGTRLTVT.

The rearrangement links TRBV18 to TRBJ2-7; 7 bases match TRBD1. The CDR3 sequence is 15 residues long. The trim removed 0 bases at V and 4 bases at J, leaving 6 bases unmatched. Germline V gene data show CDR1 as KGHSH and CDR2 as LQKENI. The CDR3 coding sequence is TGTGCCAGCTCACCACCGAGACAGGGCTCATACGAGCAGTACTTC. Its protein product is CASSPPRQGSYEQYF.

The rearrangement uses TRBV21-1 and TRBJ2-1; the table's D call, TRBD2, was not checked against the DNA. TRBV21-1 is marked as a pseudogene. This CDR3 contains 17 residues. The DNA for the CDR3 is TGTGCCAGCAGCAAACGGGGTAGCGAAACCGCCTACAATGAGCAGTTCTTC. Translation gives CASSKRGSETAYNEQFF.